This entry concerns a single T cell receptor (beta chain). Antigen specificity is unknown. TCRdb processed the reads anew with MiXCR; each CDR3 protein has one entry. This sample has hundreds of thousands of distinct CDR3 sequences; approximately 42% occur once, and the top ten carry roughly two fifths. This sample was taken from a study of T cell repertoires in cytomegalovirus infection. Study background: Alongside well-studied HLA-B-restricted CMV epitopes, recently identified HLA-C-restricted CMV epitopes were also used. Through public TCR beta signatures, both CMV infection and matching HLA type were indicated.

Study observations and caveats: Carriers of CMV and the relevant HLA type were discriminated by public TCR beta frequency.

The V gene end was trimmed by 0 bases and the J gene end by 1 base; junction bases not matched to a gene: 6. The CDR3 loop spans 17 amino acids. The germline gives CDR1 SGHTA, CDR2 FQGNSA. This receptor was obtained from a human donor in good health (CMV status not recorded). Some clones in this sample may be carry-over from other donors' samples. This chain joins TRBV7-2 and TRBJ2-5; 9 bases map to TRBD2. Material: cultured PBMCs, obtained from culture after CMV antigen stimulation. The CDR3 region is CASSLAGGGAPQETQYF. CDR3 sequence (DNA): TGTGCCAGCAGCTTAGCGGGCGGGGGGGCCCCCCAAGAGACCCAGTACTTC.